This TCR beta chain is from a study of Ad26.COV2.S vaccination and SARS-CoV-2 variants. About the research overall: Intramuscular Ad26.COV2.S doses were given once or twice, 56 days apart. Findings of the study overall: The authors reported substantial breadth in spike-specific CD8+ and CD4+ T cell responses after vaccination.

Treatment noted: roughly 20 received Ad26.COV2.S at low or high dose, single or two shots; roughly five received placebo; per-sample allocation not given. Following the first vaccine or placebo injection, samples were taken on day 63. Repertoires were generated with immunoSEQ multiplex PCR, while TCRdb's copy carries only in-frame clones and drops some. The sample lists fewer than 500,000 clones; around nine tenths were seen once. This clone came up once. As yet, its antigen is unknown. The CDR3 runs 16 residues. The germline V gene has CDR1 SGHDT and CDR2 YYEEEE. The V and J ends lost 5 bases and 7 bases, in that order; junction bases with no gene match: 10.

The TCR sequence derives from a person between 18 and 65 years old who received the Ad26.COV2.S COVID-19 vaccine or a placebo. The starting material was peripheral blood, obtained in a trial of Ad26.COV2.S vaccine versus placebo. The gene calls are TRBV5-6 and TRBJ2-2; 11 bases map to TRBD2. CDR3 residues: CASRSTSGADLGELFF. Here the CDR3 DNA reads TGTGCCAGCAGGTCGACTAGCGGGGCCGACCTCGGGGAGCTGTTTTTT.